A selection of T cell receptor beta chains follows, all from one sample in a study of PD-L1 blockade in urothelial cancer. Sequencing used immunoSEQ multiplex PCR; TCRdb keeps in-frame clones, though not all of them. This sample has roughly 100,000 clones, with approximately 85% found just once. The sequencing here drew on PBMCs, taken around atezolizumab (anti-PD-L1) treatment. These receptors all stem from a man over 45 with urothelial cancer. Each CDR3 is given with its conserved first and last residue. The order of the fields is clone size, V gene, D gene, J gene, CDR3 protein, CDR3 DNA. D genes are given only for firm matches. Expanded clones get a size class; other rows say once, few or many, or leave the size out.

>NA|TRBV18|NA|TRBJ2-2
CASSPLGEHAGELFF
TGTGCCAGCTCACCACTAGGAGAACACGCGGGGGAGCTGTTTTTT
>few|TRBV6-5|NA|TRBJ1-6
CASSYRSGGRSSPLHF
TGTGCCAGCAGTTACCGGTCCGGGGGGCGAAGTTCACCCCTCCACTTT
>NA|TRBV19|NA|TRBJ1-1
CASSTPPGNTEAFF
TGTGCCAGTAGTACCCCCCCAGGGAACACTGAAGCTTTCTTT
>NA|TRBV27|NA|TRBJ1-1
CASSAGPLSGYTEAFF
TGTGCCAGCAGTGCGGGGCCCTTAAGTGGGTACACTGAAGCTTTCTTT
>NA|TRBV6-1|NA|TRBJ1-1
CASSETGNTEAFF
TGTGCCAGCAGTGAAACAGGGAACACTGAAGCTTTCTTT
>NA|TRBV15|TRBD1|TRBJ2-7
CATSRDSWDRGDEQYF
TGTGCCACCAGCAGAGATTCATGGGACAGGGGGGACGAGCAGTACTTC
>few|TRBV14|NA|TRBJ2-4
CASSQYRGIQYF
TGTGCCAGCAGCCAATATCGGGGCATTCAGTACTTC
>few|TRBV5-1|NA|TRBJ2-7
CASSLGSWVSTYEQYF
TGCGCCAGCAGCTTGGGAAGCTGGGTGTCGACTTACGAGCAGTACTTC
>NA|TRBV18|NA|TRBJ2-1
CASSPPGAAGHYNEQFF
TGTGCCAGCTCACCACCCGGAGCAGCGGGACATTACAATGAGCAGTTCTTC
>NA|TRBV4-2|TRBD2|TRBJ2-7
CASSQVAGVVYEQYF
TGTGCCAGCAGCCAAGTAGCGGGAGTTGTTTACGAGCAGTACTTC
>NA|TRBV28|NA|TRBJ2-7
CASNWGTYSYEQYF
TGTGCCAGCAATTGGGGGACTTACTCCTACGAGCAGTACTTC
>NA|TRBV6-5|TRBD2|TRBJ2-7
CASSNAGSGSYEQYF
TGTGCCAGCAGTAACGCTGGCAGCGGGAGCTACGAGCAGTACTTC
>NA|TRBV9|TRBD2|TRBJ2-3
CASSVVSGKADTQYF
TGTGCCAGCAGCGTAGTTAGCGGGAAGGCAGATACGCAGTATTTT
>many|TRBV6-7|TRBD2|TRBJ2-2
CASSYPPTSGRANTGELFF
TGTGCCAGCAGTTACCCGCCTACTAGCGGGAGGGCGAACACCGGGGAGCTGTTTTTT
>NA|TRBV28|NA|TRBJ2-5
CASLTGAEGQETQYF
TGTGCCAGCCTTACCGGGGCGGAGGGTCAAGAGACCCAGTACTTC
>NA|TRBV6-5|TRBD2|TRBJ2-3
CASSYLAGGVDTQYF
TGTGCCAGCAGTTACCTAGCGGGAGGCGTAGATACGCAGTATTTT
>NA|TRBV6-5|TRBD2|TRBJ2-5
CASSSGLAGYETQYF
TGTGCCAGCAGCTCCGGACTAGCGGGATATGAGACCCAGTACTTC
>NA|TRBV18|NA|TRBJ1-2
CASSRAEKGGYTF
TGTGCCAGCTCACGGGCCGAGAAGGGGGGCTACACCTTC
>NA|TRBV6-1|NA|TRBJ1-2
CASRETDYGYTF
TGTGCCAGCAGGGAGACAGACTATGGCTACACCTTC
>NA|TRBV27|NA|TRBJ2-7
CASSLRSGRRSYEQYF
TGTGCCAGCAGTTTACGTTCAGGTCGACGCTCCTACGAGCAGTACTTC
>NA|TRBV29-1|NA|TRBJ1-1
CSVVGSGATEAFF
TGCAGCGTTGTTGGCAGCGGGGCCACTGAAGCTTTCTTT
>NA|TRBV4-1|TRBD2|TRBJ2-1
CASSQEQLGLAKFF
TGCGCCAGCAGCCAAGAACAACTGGGACTAGCCAAGTTCTTC
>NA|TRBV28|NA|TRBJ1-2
CASSLKRGNNYGYTF
TGTGCCAGCAGTTTAAAAAGGGGAAATAACTATGGCTACACCTTC
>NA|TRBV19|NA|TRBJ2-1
CASSIERGAEQFF
TGTGCCAGTAGTATAGAGAGAGGCGCTGAGCAGTTCTTC
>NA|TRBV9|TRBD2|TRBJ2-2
CASSAVLAGVNTGELFF
TGTGCCAGCAGCGCGGTACTAGCGGGAGTCAATACCGGGGAGCTGTTTTTT
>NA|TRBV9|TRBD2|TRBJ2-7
CASSVGTSPFYEQYF
TGTGCCAGCAGCGTAGGGACTAGCCCATTCTACGAGCAGTACTTC
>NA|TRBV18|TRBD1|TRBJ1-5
CASSPGTGARGNQPQHF
TGTGCCAGCTCACCGGGGACAGGTGCGAGGGGGAATCAGCCCCAGCATTTT